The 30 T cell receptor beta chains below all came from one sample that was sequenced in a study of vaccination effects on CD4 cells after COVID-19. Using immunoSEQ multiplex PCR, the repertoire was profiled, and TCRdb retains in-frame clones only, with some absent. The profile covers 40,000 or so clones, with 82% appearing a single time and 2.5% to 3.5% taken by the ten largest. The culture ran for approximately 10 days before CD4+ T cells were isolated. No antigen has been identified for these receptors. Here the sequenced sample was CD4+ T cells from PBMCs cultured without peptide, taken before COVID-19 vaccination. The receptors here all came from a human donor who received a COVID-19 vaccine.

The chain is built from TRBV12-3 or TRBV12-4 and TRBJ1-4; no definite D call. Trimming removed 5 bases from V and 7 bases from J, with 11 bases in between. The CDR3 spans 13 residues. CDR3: CASSPQTIEKLFF. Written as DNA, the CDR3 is TGTGCCAGCAGTCCCCAAACGATTGAAAAACTGTTTTTT.

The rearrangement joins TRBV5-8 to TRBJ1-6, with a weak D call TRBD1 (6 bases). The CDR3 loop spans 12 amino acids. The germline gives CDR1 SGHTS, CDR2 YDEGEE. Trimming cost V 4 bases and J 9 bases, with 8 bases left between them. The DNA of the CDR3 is TGTGCCAGCAGCCTAGGGGGTTCACCCCTCCACTTT. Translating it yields CASSLGGSPLHF. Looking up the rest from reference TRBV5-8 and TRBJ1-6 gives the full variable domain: EAGVTQSPTHLIKTRGQQATLRCSPISGHTSVYWYQQALGLGLQFLLWYDEGEERNRGNFPPRFSGRQFPNYSSELNVNALELEDSALYLCASSLGGSPLHFGNGTRLTVT.

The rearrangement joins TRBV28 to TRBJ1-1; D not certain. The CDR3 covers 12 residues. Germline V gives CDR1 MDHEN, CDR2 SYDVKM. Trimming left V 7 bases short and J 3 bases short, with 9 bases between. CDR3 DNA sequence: TGTGCCAGCACCGGGCCTCACACTGAAGCTTTCTTT. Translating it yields CASTGPHTEAFF.

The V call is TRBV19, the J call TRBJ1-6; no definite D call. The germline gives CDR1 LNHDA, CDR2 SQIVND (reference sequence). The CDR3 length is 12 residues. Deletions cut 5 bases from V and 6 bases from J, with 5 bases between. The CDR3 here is CASSLFNSPLHF. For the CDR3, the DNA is TGTGCCAGTAGTCTGTTTAATTCACCCCTCCACTTT.

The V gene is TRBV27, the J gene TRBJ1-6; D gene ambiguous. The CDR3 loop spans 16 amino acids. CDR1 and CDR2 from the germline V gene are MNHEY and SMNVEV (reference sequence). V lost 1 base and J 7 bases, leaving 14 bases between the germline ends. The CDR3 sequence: CASSLYPRRLNSPLHF. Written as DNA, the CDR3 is TGTGCCAGCAGTTTATATCCCCGGAGGTTGAATTCACCCCTCCACTTT.

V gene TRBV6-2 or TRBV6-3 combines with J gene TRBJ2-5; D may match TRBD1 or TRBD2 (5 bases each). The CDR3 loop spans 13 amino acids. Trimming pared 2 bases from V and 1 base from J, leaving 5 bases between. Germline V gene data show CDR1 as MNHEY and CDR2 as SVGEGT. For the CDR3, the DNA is TGTGCCAGCAGTTACGGGGGCCAAGAGACCCAGTACTTC. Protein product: CASSYGGQETQYF.

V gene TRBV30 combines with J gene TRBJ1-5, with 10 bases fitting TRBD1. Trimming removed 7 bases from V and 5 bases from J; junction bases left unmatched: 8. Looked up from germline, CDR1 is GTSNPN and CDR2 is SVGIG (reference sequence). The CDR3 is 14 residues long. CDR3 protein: CASSAGTGDQPQHF. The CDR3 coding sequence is TGTGCCTCCTCCGCCGGGACAGGGGATCAGCCCCAGCATTTT.

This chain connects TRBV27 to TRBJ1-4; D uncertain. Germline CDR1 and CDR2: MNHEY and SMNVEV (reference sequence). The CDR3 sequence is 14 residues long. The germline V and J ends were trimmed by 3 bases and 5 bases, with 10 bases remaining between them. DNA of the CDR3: TGTGCCAGCAGTTTTCGAGGTACCAATGAAAAACTGTTTTTT. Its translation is CASSFRGTNEKLFF.

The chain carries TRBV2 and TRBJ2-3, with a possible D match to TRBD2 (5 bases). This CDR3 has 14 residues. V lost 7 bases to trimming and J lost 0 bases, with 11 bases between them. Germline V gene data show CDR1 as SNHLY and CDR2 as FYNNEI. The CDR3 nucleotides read TGTGCCAGCATCCGGCGGGCAAGCACAGATACGCAGTATTTT. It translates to CASIRRASTDTQYF.

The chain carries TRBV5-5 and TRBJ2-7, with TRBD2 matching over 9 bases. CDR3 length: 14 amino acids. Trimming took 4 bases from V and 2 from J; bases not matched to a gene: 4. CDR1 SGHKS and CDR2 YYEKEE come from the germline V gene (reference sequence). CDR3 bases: TGTGCCAGCAGCAGAGCGGGGGGACCCTACGAGCAGTACGTC. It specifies CASSRAGGPYEQYV.

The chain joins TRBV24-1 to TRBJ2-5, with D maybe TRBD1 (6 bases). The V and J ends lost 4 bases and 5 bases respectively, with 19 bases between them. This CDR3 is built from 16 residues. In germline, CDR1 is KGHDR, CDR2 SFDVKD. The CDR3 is CATSEVRGTLGETQYF. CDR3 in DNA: TGTGCCACCAGTGAAGTCAGGGGTACCTTAGGGGAGACCCAGTACTTC.

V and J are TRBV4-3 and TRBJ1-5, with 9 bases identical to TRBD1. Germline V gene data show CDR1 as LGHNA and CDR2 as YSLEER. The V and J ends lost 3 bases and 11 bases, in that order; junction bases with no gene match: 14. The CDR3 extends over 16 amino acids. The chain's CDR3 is CASSHGYPGQGMAQHF. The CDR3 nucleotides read TGCGCCAGCAGCCACGGTTATCCGGGACAGGGAATGGCCCAGCATTTT.

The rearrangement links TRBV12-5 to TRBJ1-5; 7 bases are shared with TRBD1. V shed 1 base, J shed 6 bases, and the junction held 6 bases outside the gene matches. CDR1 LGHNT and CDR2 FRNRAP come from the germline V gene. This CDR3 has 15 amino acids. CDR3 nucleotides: TGTGCTAGTGGTTTGGCGGCAGGGGGTGGTCAGCCCCAGCATTTT. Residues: CASGLAAGGGQPQHF.

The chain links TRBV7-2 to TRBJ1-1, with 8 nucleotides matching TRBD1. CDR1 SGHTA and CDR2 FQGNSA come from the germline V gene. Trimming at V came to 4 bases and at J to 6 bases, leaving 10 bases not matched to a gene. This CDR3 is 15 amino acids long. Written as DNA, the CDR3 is TGTGCCAGCAGCTCCAGCCGACAGGGGTACGCTGAAGCTTTCTTT. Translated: CASSSSRQGYAEAFF.

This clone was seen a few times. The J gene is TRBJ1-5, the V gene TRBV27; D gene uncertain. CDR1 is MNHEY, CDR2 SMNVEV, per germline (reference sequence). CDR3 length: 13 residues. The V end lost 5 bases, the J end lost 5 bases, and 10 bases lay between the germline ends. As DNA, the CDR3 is TGTGCCAGCAGTCCGGCAGTACATCAGCCCCAGCATTTT. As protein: CASSPAVHQPQHF.

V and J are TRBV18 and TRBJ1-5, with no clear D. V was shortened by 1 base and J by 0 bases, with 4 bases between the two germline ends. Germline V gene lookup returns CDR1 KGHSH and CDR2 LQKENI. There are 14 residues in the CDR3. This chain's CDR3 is CASSPQDSNQPQHF. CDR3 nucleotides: TGTGCCAGCTCACCACAGGATAGCAATCAGCCCCAGCATTTT.

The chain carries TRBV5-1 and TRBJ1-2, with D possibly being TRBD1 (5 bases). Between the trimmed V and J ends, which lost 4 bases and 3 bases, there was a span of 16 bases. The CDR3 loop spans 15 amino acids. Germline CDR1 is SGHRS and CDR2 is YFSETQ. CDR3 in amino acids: CASSPGGQAHYGYTF. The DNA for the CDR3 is TGCGCCAGCAGCCCGGGGGGTCAGGCCCACTATGGCTACACCTTC.

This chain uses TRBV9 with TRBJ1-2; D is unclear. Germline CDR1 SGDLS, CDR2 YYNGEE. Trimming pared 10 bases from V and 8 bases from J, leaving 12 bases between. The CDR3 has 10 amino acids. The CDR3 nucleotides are TGTGCCTCTTCGCTTCGGGGCTACACCTTC. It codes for CASSLRGYTF.

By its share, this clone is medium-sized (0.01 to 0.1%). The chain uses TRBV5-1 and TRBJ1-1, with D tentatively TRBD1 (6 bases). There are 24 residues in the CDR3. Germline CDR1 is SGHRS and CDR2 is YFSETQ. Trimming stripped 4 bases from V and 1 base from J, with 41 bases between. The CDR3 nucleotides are TGCGCCAGCAGCCACCCGTCAGGGGACCTAAAATCTATTGGCTTAGAGTGGAAGAACACTGAAGCTTTCTTT. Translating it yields CASSHPSGDLKSIGLEWKNTEAFF.

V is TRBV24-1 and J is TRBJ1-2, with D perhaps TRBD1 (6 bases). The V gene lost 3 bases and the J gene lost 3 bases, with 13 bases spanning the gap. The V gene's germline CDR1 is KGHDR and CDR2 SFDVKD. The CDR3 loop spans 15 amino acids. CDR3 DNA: TGTGCCACCAGTGATGGGTTGACAGGAGACTATGGCTACACCTTC. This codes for CATSDGLTGDYGYTF.

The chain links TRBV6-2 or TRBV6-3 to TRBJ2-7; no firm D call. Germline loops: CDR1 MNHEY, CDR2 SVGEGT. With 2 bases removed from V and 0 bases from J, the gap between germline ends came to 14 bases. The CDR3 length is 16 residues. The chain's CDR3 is CASSYLLGLSSYEQYV. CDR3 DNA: TGTGCCAGCAGTTACCTCTTAGGCCTCAGCTCCTACGAGCAGTACGTC.

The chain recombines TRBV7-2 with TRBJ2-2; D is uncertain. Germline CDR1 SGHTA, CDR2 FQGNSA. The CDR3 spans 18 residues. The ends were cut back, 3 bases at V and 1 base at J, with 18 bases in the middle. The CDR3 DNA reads TGTGCCAGCAGCTTGGGTTGGTGGGTGGGAAAGAACACCGGGGAGCTGTTTTTT. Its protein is CASSLGWWVGKNTGELFF.

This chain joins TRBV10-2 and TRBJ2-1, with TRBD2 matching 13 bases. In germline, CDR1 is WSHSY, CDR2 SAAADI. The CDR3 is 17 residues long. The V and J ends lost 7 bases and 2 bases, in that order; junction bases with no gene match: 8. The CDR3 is CASMGILAGGTYNEQFF. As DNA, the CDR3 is TGCGCCAGCATGGGGATACTAGCGGGGGGGACCTACAATGAGCAGTTCTTC.

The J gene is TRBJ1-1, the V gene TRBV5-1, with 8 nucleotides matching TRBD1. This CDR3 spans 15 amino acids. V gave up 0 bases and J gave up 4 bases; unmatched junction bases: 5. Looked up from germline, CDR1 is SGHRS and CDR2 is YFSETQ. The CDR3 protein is CASSLEAGGLTEAFF. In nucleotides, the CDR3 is TGCGCCAGCAGCTTGGAGGCAGGGGGCCTCACTGAAGCTTTCTTT. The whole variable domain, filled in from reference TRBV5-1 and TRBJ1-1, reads KAGVTQTPRYLIKTRGQQVTLSCSPISGHRSVSWYQQTPGQGLQFLFEYFSETQRNKGNFPGRFSGRQFSNSRSEMNVSTLELGDSALYLCASSLEAGGLTEAFFGQGTRLTVV.

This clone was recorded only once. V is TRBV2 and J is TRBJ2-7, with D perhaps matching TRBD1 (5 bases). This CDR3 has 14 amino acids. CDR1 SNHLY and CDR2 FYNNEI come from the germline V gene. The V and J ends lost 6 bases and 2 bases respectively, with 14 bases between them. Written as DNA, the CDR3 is TGTGCCAGCAGCGGATTAGGGGATGCCTACGAGCAGTACGTC. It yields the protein CASSGLGDAYEQYV.

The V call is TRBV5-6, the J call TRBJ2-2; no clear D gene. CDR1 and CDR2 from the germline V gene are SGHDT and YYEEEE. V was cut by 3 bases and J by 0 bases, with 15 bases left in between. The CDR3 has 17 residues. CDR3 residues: CASSSREGLANTGELFF. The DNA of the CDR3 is TGTGCCAGCAGCTCAAGGGAAGGGTTAGCGAACACCGGGGAGCTGTTTTTT.

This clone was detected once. The CDR3 is CAWSGTRWGFSGKLFF. For the CDR3, the DNA is TGTGCCTGGAGTGGTACCCGATGGGGGTTTTCGGGGAAACTGTTTTTT. The genes are TRBV30 and TRBJ1-4; perhaps TRBD1 as D (5 bases). The CDR3 spans 16 residues. Trimming took 1 base from V and 11 from J, leaving 23 bases between them. Germline V lookup: CDR1 GTSNPN, CDR2 SVGIG (reference sequence).

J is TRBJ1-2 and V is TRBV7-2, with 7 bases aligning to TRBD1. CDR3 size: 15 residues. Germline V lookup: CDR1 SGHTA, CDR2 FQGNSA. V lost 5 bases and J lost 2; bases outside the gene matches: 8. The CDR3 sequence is CASSEPTGPNYGYTF. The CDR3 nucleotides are TGTGCCAGCAGCGAACCGACAGGGCCAAACTATGGCTACACCTTC.

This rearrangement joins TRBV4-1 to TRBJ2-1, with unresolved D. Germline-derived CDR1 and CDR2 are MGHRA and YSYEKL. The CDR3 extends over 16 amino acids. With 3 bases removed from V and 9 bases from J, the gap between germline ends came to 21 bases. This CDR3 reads CASSQDGSTATGEQFF. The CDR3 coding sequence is TGCGCCAGCAGCCAGGACGGGTCAACCGCAACCGGTGAGCAGTTCTTC.

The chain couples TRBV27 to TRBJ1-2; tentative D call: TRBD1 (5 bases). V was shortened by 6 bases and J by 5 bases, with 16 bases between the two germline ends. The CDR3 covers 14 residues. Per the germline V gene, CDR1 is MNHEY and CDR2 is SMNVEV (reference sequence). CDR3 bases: TGTGCCAGCAGACCCACCAAGGAGGGGTATGGCTACACCTTC. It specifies CASRPTKEGYGYTF.